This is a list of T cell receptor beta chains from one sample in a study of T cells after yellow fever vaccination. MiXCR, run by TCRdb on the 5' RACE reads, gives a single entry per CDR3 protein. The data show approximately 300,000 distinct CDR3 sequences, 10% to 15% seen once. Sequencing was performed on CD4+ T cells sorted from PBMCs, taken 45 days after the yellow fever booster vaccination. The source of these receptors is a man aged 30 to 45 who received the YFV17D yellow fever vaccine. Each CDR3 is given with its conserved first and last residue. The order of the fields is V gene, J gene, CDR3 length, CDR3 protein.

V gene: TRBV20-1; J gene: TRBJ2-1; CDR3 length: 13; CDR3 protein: CSARPPPSFEQFF
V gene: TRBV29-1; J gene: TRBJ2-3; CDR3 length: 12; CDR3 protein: CSGRPSTDTQYF
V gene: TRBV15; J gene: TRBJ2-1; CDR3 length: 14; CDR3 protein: CATSRSLLRVEQFF
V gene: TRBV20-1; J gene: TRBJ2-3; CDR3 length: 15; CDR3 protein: CSARPTSGNTYTQYF
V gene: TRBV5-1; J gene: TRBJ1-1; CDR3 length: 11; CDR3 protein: CASSRESEAFF
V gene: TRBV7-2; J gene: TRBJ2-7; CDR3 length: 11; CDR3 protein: CASSSKYEQYF
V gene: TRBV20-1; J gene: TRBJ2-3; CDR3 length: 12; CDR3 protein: CSASRDPDTQYF
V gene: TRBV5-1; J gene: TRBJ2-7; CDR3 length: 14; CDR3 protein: CASSLETGSKEQYF
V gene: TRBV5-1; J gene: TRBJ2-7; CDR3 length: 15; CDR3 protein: CASSPLGLATYEQYF
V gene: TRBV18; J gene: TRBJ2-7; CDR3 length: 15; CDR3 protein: CASSIGVLSSYEQYF
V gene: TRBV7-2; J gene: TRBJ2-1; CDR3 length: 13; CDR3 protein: CASSFGYYNEQFF
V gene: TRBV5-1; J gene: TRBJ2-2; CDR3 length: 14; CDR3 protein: CASTSGRNTGELFF
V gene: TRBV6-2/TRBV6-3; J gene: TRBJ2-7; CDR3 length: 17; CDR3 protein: CASSGVEAGRGIYEQYF
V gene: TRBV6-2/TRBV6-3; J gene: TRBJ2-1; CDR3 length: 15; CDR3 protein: CASTLTSPTYNEQFF
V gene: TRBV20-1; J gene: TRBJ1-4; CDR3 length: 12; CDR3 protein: CSASRGGEKLFF
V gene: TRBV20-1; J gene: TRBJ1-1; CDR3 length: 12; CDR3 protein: CSARDRNTEAFF
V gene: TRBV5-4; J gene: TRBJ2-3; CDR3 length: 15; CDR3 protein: CASSRTSGSRDTQYF
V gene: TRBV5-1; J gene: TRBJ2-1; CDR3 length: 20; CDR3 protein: CASSSPPWTSGRGSYNEQFF
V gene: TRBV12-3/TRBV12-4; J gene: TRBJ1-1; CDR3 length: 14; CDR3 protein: CASKGMTANTEAFF
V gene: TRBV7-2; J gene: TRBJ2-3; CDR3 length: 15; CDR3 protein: CASSLASGRTDTQYF
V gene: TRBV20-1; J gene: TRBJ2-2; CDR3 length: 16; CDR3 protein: CSARAARLANTGELFF
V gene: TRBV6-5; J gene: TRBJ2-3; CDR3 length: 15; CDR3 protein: CASSYSLQVADTQYF
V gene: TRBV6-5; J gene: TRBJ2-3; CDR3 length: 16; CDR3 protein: CASSYTRQGSTDTQYF